The rows below give T cell receptor beta chains drawn from one sample of a study of OX40 agonist ivuxolimab in advanced cancers. TCRdb keeps only in-frame clones here, not all; method: immunoSEQ multiplex PCR. The top ten hold less than 4.5% of the sample, which has some 86,000 clones, about 85% seen once. Sequencing used CD4+ or CD8+ T cells sorted from blood, obtained in a trial of the OX40 agonist ivuxolimab. The origin of the receptors is an adult with an advanced solid tumor such as melanoma, head and neck, liver or kidney cancer. Each CDR3 is given with its conserved first and last residue. D genes are given only for firm matches. Some rows have no size entry. The others give once, few or many, or a class for an expanded clone.

.	TRBV6-5	.	TRBJ2-1	CASSYVGGHEQFF	TGTGCCAGCAGTTACGTCGGGGGTCATGAGCAGTTCTTC
TRBD1	TRBV19	.	TRBJ1-1	CASSMGQVFTEAFF	TGTGCCAGTAGTATGGGACAGGTATTCACTGAAGCTTTCTTT
.	TRBV6-5	.	TRBJ1-4	CASGGRTIEKLFF	TGTGCCAGCGGGGGACGGACTATTGAAAAACTGTTTTTT
TRBD2	TRBV11-2	.	TRBJ2-1	CASSLPGTSSNEQFF	TGTGCCAGCAGCCTACCCGGGACTAGCAGCAATGAGCAGTTCTTC
.	TRBV2	few	TRBJ1-2	CASSESYGYYGYTF	TGTGCCAGCAGTGAATCCTATGGGTACTATGGCTACACCTTC
.	TRBV28	.	TRBJ2-1	CASSVMGEQFF	TGTGCCAGCAGTGTAATGGGAGAGCAGTTCTTC
.	TRBV9	.	TRBJ1-2	CASSVGIDYGYTF	TGTGCCAGCAGCGTAGGGATCGACTATGGCTACACCTTC
.	TRBV14	.	TRBJ2-5	CASSQWARETQYF	TGTGCCAGCAGCCAATGGGCAAGAGAGACCCAGTACTTC
.	TRBV6-4	.	TRBJ1-2	CASTELGGRGPYTF	TGTGCCAGCACCGAGCTCGGGGGCAGGGGACCCTACACCTTC
.	TRBV2	few	TRBJ2-5	CASSEARAAGGETQYF	TGTGCCAGCAGTGAAGCGAGAGCGGCCGGTGGGGAGACCCAGTACTTC
.	TRBV30	.	TRBJ1-4	CAWAQGRDEKLFF	TGTGCCTGGGCTCAGGGAAGAGATGAAAAACTGTTTTTT
.	TRBV27	few	TRBJ1-5	CASSPDSNQPQHF	TGTGCCAGCAGTCCGGACAGCAATCAGCCCCAGCATTTT
TRBD2	TRBV10-1	.	TRBJ2-5	CASSDLAGGGKETQYF	TGCGCCAGCAGTGATTTAGCGGGAGGGGGTAAAGAGACCCAGTACTTC
.	TRBV10-1	once	TRBJ2-3	CASSEQVPDTQYF	TGCGCCAGCAGCGAGCAGGTGCCAGATACGCAGTATTTT
.	TRBV5-4	.	TRBJ2-5	CASSLQYVAGETQYF	TGTGCCAGCAGCTTGCAGTACGTGGCTGGTGAGACCCAGTACTTC
.	TRBV30	.	TRBJ1-2	CAWRRRAAFYGYTF	TGTGCCTGGAGAAGAAGGGCCGCCTTCTATGGCTACACCTTC
.	TRBV7-2	.	TRBJ2-7	CASSLAVGGSPFAEQYF	TGTGCCAGCAGCTTAGCCGTAGGGGGGTCCCCCTTTGCTGAGCAGTACTTC
.	TRBV7-2	.	TRBJ2-7	CASSLYPGRYEQYF	TGTGCCAGCAGCTTATACCCAGGTCGTTACGAGCAGTACTTC
.	TRBV7-2	.	TRBJ2-7	CASNPRLGRGDEQYF	TGTGCCAGCAACCCCCGTCTCGGCAGGGGTGACGAGCAGTACTTC
.	TRBV18	.	TRBJ1-4	CASSPSNEKLFF	TGTGCCAGCTCACCTTCTAATGAAAAACTGTTTTTT
.	TRBV29-1	.	TRBJ2-7	CNEEGPNLSSYEQYF	TGCAACGAAGAGGGGCCGAACCTAAGCTCCTACGAGCAGTACTTC
.	TRBV25-1	.	TRBJ2-7	CASIGGTYEQYF	TGTGCCAGCATTGGAGGAACCTACGAGCAGTACTTC
TRBD1	TRBV19	.	TRBJ2-1	CASSTRDRDFGEQFF	TGTGCCAGTAGTACTCGGGACAGGGACTTCGGTGAGCAGTTCTTC
TRBD2	TRBV9	.	TRBJ2-1	CASSELAGSYNEQFF	TGTGCCAGCAGCGAACTAGCGGGGAGCTACAATGAGCAGTTCTTC
.	TRBV6-5	.	TRBJ2-3	CASSYGGRDTDTQYF	TGTGCCAGCAGTTACGGGGGAAGGGACACAGATACGCAGTATTTT
.	TRBV5-6	.	TRBJ2-1	CASSPGATYNEQFF	TGTGCCAGCAGCCCCGGGGCGACCTACAATGAGCAGTTCTTC
.	TRBV27	.	TRBJ2-6	CASSLRGDLSGANVLTF	TGTGCCAGCAGTTTGCGAGGGGACCTCTCTGGGGCCAACGTCCTGACTTTC
.	TRBV5-1	.	TRBJ2-1	CASSSSGPSNNEQFF	TGCGCCAGCAGCTCGAGCGGGCCTTCCAACAATGAGCAGTTCTTC
.	TRBV7-3	.	TRBJ2-2	CASSPIHKNTGELFF	TGTGCCAGCAGCCCAATCCACAAGAACACCGGGGAGCTGTTTTTT
.	TRBV25-1	.	TRBJ1-5	CASSESWEYQPQHF	TGTGCCAGCAGTGAATCTTGGGAGTATCAGCCCCAGCATTTT
TRBD2	TRBV5-4	.	TRBJ2-7	CASSRTSGRGGYEQYF	TGTGCCAGCAGCCGGACTAGCGGGAGAGGCGGTTACGAGCAGTACTTC
TRBD2	TRBV27	.	TRBJ2-7	CASSLRPGGTYEQYF	TGTGCCAGCAGTTTAAGACCGGGAGGAACCTACGAGCAGTACTTC
.	TRBV27	.	TRBJ2-1	CASSFDSPYNEQFF	TGTGCCAGCAGTTTTGATAGCCCCTACAATGAGCAGTTCTTC
.	TRBV27	once	TRBJ2-1	CASSLGWGPPLVF	TGTGCCAGCAGTTTAGGGTGGGGACCCCCTCTAGTCTTC
.	TRBV6-6	.	TRBJ2-3	CASQGSYRTDTQYF	TGTGCCAGCCAGGGGAGCTACAGAACAGATACGCAGTATTTT
TRBD1	TRBV18	.	TRBJ2-7	CASSPRTGDGEQYF	TGTGCCAGCTCACCAAGGACAGGGGACGGCGAGCAGTACTTC